Listed here is a single T cell receptor (beta chain). Its antigen is not known. The entry originates in a study of a mutant IDH1 vaccine in newly diagnosed glioma. Study-level background: Pretreatment consisted of radiotherapy, temozolomide, or both, with most receiving both.

Noted time point: week 35, safety follow-up. The investigators gave 300 ug of mutant IDH1 20-mer peptide in each vaccine dose, together with topical imiquimod. Assay used: immunoSEQ multiplex PCR; TCRdb lists only in-frame clones, some missing. This sample has tens of thousands of clones, with roughly 81% found just once. Between the trimmed V and J ends, which lost 0 bases and 1 base, there was a span of 6 bases. The CDR3 totals 14 residues. Germline-derived CDR1 and CDR2 are MNHEY and SVGAGI. Overall study results and limits: Pseudoprogression apparently tracked independently of changes in top peripheral T cell clonotypes. Researchers report vaccine-induced immune responses in less than 95% of patients.

This clonotype was obtained from a man aged 35 to 55 with glioma. This chain uses TRBV6-5 with TRBJ1-2, with D unclear. The input for sequencing was PBMCs, taken from a glioma patient whose treatment included an IDH1 peptide vaccine. CDR3 residues: CASSYSISNYGYTF. The CDR3 DNA follows: TGTGCCAGCAGTTACTCGATCAGTAACTATGGCTACACCTTC.